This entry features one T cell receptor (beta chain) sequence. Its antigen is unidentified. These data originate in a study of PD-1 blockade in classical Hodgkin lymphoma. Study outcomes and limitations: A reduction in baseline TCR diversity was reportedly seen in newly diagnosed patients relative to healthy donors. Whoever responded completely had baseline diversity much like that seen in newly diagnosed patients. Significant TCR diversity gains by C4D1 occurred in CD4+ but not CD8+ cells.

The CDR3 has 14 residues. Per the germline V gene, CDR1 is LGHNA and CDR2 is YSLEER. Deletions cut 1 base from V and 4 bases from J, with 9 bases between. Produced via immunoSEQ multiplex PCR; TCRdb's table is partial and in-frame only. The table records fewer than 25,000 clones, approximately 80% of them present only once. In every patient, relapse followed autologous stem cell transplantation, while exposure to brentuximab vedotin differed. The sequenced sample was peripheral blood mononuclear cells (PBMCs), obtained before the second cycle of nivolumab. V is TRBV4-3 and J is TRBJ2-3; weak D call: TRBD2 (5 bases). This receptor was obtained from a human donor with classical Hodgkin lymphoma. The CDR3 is CASSQALGADTQYF. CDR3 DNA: TGCGCCAGCAGCCAAGCCCTCGGGGCAGATACGCAGTATTTT.